A selection of T cell receptor beta chains follows, all from one sample in a study of PD-1 blockade in classical Hodgkin lymphoma. Repertoires were generated with immunoSEQ multiplex PCR, while TCRdb's copy carries only in-frame clones and drops some. The sample holds about 86,000 clones, 89% seen once. The material was peripheral blood mononuclear cells (PBMCs), obtained before the second cycle of nivolumab. The receptors stem from a human donor with classical Hodgkin lymphoma. The CDR3 runs from the conserved cysteine through the conserved F or W. D genes are given only for firm matches. Clone size, where shown, is once, few, many, or a class for clones that have expanded.

D gene: TRBD2; V gene: TRBV7-6; J gene: TRBJ2-1; clone size: NA; CDR3 protein: CASSLRDYSYNEQFF; CDR3 DNA: TGTGCCAGCAGCCTCCGGGACTACTCCTACAATGAGCAGTTCTTC
D gene: NA; V gene: TRBV2; J gene: TRBJ2-7; clone size: NA; CDR3 protein: CASSGEGGSYEQYF; CDR3 DNA: TGTGCCAGCAGTGGTGAAGGAGGATCCTACGAGCAGTACTTC
D gene: TRBD2; V gene: TRBV5-1; J gene: TRBJ2-3; clone size: NA; CDR3 protein: CASSLRLAGATDTQYF; CDR3 DNA: TGCGCCAGCAGCCTCCGACTAGCGGGAGCCACAGATACGCAGTATTTT
D gene: NA; V gene: TRBV2; J gene: TRBJ2-1; clone size: NA; CDR3 protein: CASHRVPNEQFF; CDR3 DNA: TGTGCCAGCCACAGGGTACCCAATGAGCAGTTCTTC
D gene: TRBD2; V gene: TRBV13; J gene: TRBJ2-7; clone size: NA; CDR3 protein: CASSSPGLEYEQYF; CDR3 DNA: TGTGCCAGCAGTTCCCCGGGACTAGAGTACGAGCAGTACTTC
D gene: NA; V gene: TRBV5-4; J gene: TRBJ2-7; clone size: NA; CDR3 protein: CASSWDSYEQYF; CDR3 DNA: TGTGCCAGCAGCTGGGACTCCTACGAGCAGTACTTC
D gene: TRBD2; V gene: TRBV19; J gene: TRBJ2-7; clone size: NA; CDR3 protein: CASSPSGNYEQYF; CDR3 DNA: TGTGCCAGTAGTCCTAGCGGGAACTACGAGCAGTACTTC
D gene: NA; V gene: TRBV5-1; J gene: TRBJ2-3; clone size: NA; CDR3 protein: CASSLGGSGDTQYF; CDR3 DNA: TGCGCCAGCAGCTTGGGTGGTAGCGGAGATACGCAGTATTTT
D gene: NA; V gene: TRBV6-5; J gene: TRBJ1-4; clone size: NA; CDR3 protein: CASSYGSTNEKLFF; CDR3 DNA: TGTGCCAGCAGTTATGGGTCAACTAATGAAAAACTGTTTTTT
D gene: NA; V gene: TRBV6-5; J gene: TRBJ2-1; clone size: NA; CDR3 protein: CASSINPYNEQFF; CDR3 DNA: TGTGCCAGCAGCATTAACCCGTACAATGAGCAGTTCTTC
D gene: TRBD1; V gene: TRBV6-4; J gene: TRBJ2-7; clone size: NA; CDR3 protein: CASARVTYGTGDSYEQYF; CDR3 DNA: TGTGCCAGCGCGCGCGTGACTTACGGGACAGGGGACTCCTACGAGCAGTACTTC
D gene: NA; V gene: TRBV5-4; J gene: TRBJ2-5; clone size: NA; CDR3 protein: CASRDPRVKEETQYF; CDR3 DNA: TGTGCCAGCAGAGATCCCCGGGTCAAAGAGGAGACCCAGTACTTC
D gene: NA; V gene: TRBV5-1; J gene: TRBJ1-1; clone size: NA; CDR3 protein: CASRPATGGMNTEAFF; CDR3 DNA: TGCGCCAGCAGGCCGGCGACGGGAGGTATGAACACTGAAGCTTTCTTT
D gene: NA; V gene: TRBV4-1; J gene: TRBJ1-1; clone size: NA; CDR3 protein: CASSPLQGTEAFF; CDR3 DNA: TGCGCCAGCAGCCCCCTCCAGGGCACTGAAGCTTTCTTT
D gene: NA; V gene: TRBV28; J gene: TRBJ2-7; clone size: once; CDR3 protein: CATRSGSLQEQYF; CDR3 DNA: TGTGCCACCAGATCGGGGAGTCTACAGGAGCAGTACTTC
D gene: NA; V gene: TRBV7-9; J gene: TRBJ1-2; clone size: NA; CDR3 protein: CASSLDTESSGYTF; CDR3 DNA: TGTGCCAGCAGCTTAGACACGGAATCTTCCGGCTACACCTTC
D gene: NA; V gene: TRBV4-1; J gene: TRBJ1-5; clone size: few; CDR3 protein: CASSPVALDQPQHF; CDR3 DNA: TGCGCCAGCAGCCCGGTGGCACTCGATCAGCCCCAGCATTTT
D gene: NA; V gene: TRBV5-4; J gene: TRBJ2-1; clone size: NA; CDR3 protein: CASSLDVNSNEQFF; CDR3 DNA: TGTGCCAGCAGCTTGGACGTGAATAGCAATGAGCAGTTCTTC
D gene: NA; V gene: TRBV18; J gene: TRBJ1-3; clone size: NA; CDR3 protein: CASSPGAGNTIYF; CDR3 DNA: TGTGCCAGCTCACCAGGAGCTGGAAACACCATATATTTT
D gene: NA; V gene: TRBV6-5; J gene: TRBJ1-4; clone size: few; CDR3 protein: CASSSRGRGGYEKLFF; CDR3 DNA: TGTGCCAGCAGTTCGAGGGGCAGGGGCGGATATGAAAAACTGTTTTTT
D gene: TRBD2; V gene: TRBV19; J gene: TRBJ2-4; clone size: NA; CDR3 protein: CASTEGGAKNIQYF; CDR3 DNA: TGTGCCAGTACCGAGGGAGGGGCCAAAAACATTCAGTACTTC
D gene: NA; V gene: TRBV7-3; J gene: TRBJ1-5; clone size: NA; CDR3 protein: CASSRIGSNQPQHF; CDR3 DNA: TGTGCCAGCAGCCGGATCGGGAGCAATCAGCCCCAGCATTTT
D gene: NA; V gene: TRBV11-2; J gene: TRBJ2-7; clone size: NA; CDR3 protein: CASSLMGYEQYF; CDR3 DNA: TGTGCCAGCAGCTTAATGGGTTACGAGCAGTACTTC
D gene: TRBD2; V gene: TRBV27; J gene: TRBJ2-1; clone size: NA; CDR3 protein: CASSIPRLAGPNEQFF; CDR3 DNA: TGTGCCAGCAGTATCCCAAGACTAGCGGGACCCAATGAGCAGTTCTTC
D gene: TRBD2; V gene: TRBV7-9; J gene: TRBJ2-1; clone size: NA; CDR3 protein: CASSLYLLAGHYNEQFF; CDR3 DNA: TGTGCCAGCAGCTTATATCTTCTAGCGGGCCACTACAATGAGCAGTTCTTC
D gene: NA; V gene: TRBV7-3; J gene: TRBJ2-6; clone size: NA; CDR3 protein: CASSYGGANVLTF; CDR3 DNA: TGTGCCAGCAGCTACGGAGGGGCCAACGTCCTGACTTTC
D gene: TRBD2; V gene: TRBV11-2; J gene: TRBJ2-7; clone size: NA; CDR3 protein: CASSKREGNEQYF; CDR3 DNA: TGTGCCAGCAGCAAGCGGGAGGGAAACGAGCAGTACTTC
D gene: NA; V gene: TRBV10-3; J gene: TRBJ1-3; clone size: NA; CDR3 protein: CAIGTSGNTIYF; CDR3 DNA: TGTGCCATCGGGACCTCTGGAAACACCATATATTTT
D gene: TRBD1; V gene: TRBV19; J gene: TRBJ1-2; clone size: NA; CDR3 protein: CASSIEERTGVFGYTF; CDR3 DNA: TGTGCCAGTAGTATAGAGGAGAGGACAGGGGTCTTTGGCTACACCTTC
D gene: TRBD1; V gene: TRBV28; J gene: TRBJ1-5; clone size: NA; CDR3 protein: CASSTGGGGNQPQHF; CDR3 DNA: TGTGCCAGCAGTACAGGGGGCGGGGGCAATCAGCCCCAGCATTTT
D gene: NA; V gene: TRBV7-8; J gene: TRBJ2-1; clone size: NA; CDR3 protein: CASTLPQSSYNEQFF; CDR3 DNA: TGTGCCAGCACCTTACCCCAAAGCTCCTACAATGAGCAGTTCTTC
D gene: NA; V gene: TRBV5-6; J gene: TRBJ1-4; clone size: NA; CDR3 protein: CASSSLHGNEKLFF; CDR3 DNA: TGTGCCAGCAGCTCTTTACACGGTAATGAAAAACTGTTTTTT
D gene: TRBD2; V gene: TRBV7-9; J gene: TRBJ2-3; clone size: NA; CDR3 protein: CASSLGARLAPTTDTQYF; CDR3 DNA: TGTGCCAGCAGCTTAGGTGCCCGACTAGCACCCACCACAGATACGCAGTATTTT
D gene: TRBD2; V gene: TRBV28; J gene: TRBJ2-1; clone size: NA; CDR3 protein: CASSLLAGSGNEQFF; CDR3 DNA: TGTGCCAGCAGTTTACTAGCGGGGTCTGGCAATGAGCAGTTCTTC
D gene: TRBD1; V gene: TRBV10-3; J gene: TRBJ2-6; clone size: NA; CDR3 protein: CAISEGRGPGWPGANVLTF; CDR3 DNA: TGTGCCATCAGTGAGGGCAGGGGGCCTGGTTGGCCTGGGGCCAACGTCCTGACTTTC
D gene: TRBD1; V gene: TRBV9; J gene: TRBJ2-3; clone size: NA; CDR3 protein: CASSVATTGMGTDTQYF; CDR3 DNA: TGTGCCAGCAGCGTAGCTACGACAGGGATGGGGACAGATACGCAGTATTTT
D gene: TRBD1; V gene: TRBV30; J gene: TRBJ2-7; clone size: few; CDR3 protein: CAWSVGTAPSYEQYF; CDR3 DNA: TGTGCCTGGAGTGTAGGGACAGCTCCAAGCTACGAGCAGTACTTC
D gene: NA; V gene: TRBV7-6; J gene: TRBJ2-3; clone size: NA; CDR3 protein: CASSLAPRLALDTQYF; CDR3 DNA: TGTGCCAGCAGCTTAGCGCCGAGACTCGCCCTAGATACGCAGTATTTT
D gene: TRBD1; V gene: TRBV13; J gene: TRBJ2-7; clone size: few; CDR3 protein: CASSKDRHEQYF; CDR3 DNA: TGTGCCAGCAGCAAGGACAGGCACGAGCAGTACTTC
D gene: NA; V gene: TRBV28; J gene: TRBJ2-7; clone size: NA; CDR3 protein: CASRRDSGYEQYF; CDR3 DNA: TGTGCCAGCAGGCGGGACAGCGGCTACGAGCAGTACTTC
D gene: NA; V gene: TRBV10-2; J gene: TRBJ2-7; clone size: NA; CDR3 protein: CASSESNEQYF; CDR3 DNA: TGCGCCAGCAGTGAGTCGAACGAGCAGTACTTC
D gene: NA; V gene: TRBV2; J gene: TRBJ2-7; clone size: NA; CDR3 protein: CASSANEQYF; CDR3 DNA: TGTGCCAGCAGTGCAAACGAGCAGTACTTC
D gene: NA; V gene: TRBV4-1; J gene: TRBJ2-2; clone size: NA; CDR3 protein: CASSTRTTISNTGELFF; CDR3 DNA: TGCGCCAGCAGCACCCGGACAACCATCTCGAACACCGGGGAGCTGTTTTTT
D gene: NA; V gene: TRBV29-1; J gene: TRBJ1-6; clone size: few; CDR3 protein: CSVGAGEGSPLHF; CDR3 DNA: TGCAGCGTTGGAGCAGGGGAGGGTTCACCCCTCCACTTT